This T cell receptor beta chain was recovered during a study of beta chain features in type 1 diabetes. The authors took one heparinised blood draw, averaging roughly 120 mL, from each donor. Sort purity for all populations was recorded as exceeding 98%. Regarding the study as a whole: Equally in patients and controls, shorter templates might have been favored by PCR. For Type 1 diabetes patients, all four CD4+ subsets carried TCRB CDR3s that were moderately but significantly shorter.

Germline CDR1 and CDR2: SGHVS and FNYEAQ. Trimming pared 4 bases from V and 0 bases from J, leaving 2 bases between. The CDR3 has 12 residues. Comments on this clone: Antigen unknown.

The investigators reverse transcribed all of the isolated RNA, so they sequenced expressed TCRB transcripts. Naive, central memory and regulatory T cell samples came to a mean of approximately 4 million reads. The assay was immunoSEQ multiplex PCR, and TCRdb's table has in-frame clones only and misses some. The sample records nearly 700,000 clones, roughly 12% being singletons. Sequencing was done on a sample of naive CD4+ T cells from blood. V is TRBV7-6 and J is TRBJ2-3; D is unresolved. The TCR was taken from a man between 18 and 29 years old with type 1 diabetes. The CDR3 nucleotides read TGTGCCAGCAGCTCCAGCACAGATACGCAGTATTTT. Translation: CASSSSTDTQYF.